The entry that follows covers one T cell receptor beta chain sequence. TCRdb independently ran MiXCR on the 5' RACE reads; one entry per CDR3 protein. Found here are 50,000 to 75,000 distinct CDR3 sequences, around 10% of them singletons; the top ten hold 1.1%. The sample originates from a study of T-cell memory formation after mild COVID-19. Trimming removed 6 bases from V and 2 bases from J, with 9 bases in between. Germline CDR1 and CDR2: SGHTA and FQGNSA. There are 13 residues in the CDR3. The sequence was collected from a man younger than 35 who had mild COVID-19 (a few samples of this study predate the infection). Cell type and time point are not known. The genes are TRBV7-2 and TRBJ2-3; no firm D call. Sequencing was performed on PBMCs or a T cell subset sorted from them (not recorded which). CDR3 nucleotides: TGTGCCAGCAGTCCACAAGTCACAGATACGCAGTATTTT. Translated, it gives CASSPQVTDTQYF. Based on the CDR3 plus reference TRBV7-2 and TRBJ2-3, the full variable domain is GAGVSQSPSNKVTEKGKDVELRCDPISGHTALYWYRQSLGQGLEFLIYFQGNSAPDKSGLPSDRFSAERTGGSVSTLTIQRTQQEDSAVYLCASSPQVTDTQYFGPGTRLTVL.